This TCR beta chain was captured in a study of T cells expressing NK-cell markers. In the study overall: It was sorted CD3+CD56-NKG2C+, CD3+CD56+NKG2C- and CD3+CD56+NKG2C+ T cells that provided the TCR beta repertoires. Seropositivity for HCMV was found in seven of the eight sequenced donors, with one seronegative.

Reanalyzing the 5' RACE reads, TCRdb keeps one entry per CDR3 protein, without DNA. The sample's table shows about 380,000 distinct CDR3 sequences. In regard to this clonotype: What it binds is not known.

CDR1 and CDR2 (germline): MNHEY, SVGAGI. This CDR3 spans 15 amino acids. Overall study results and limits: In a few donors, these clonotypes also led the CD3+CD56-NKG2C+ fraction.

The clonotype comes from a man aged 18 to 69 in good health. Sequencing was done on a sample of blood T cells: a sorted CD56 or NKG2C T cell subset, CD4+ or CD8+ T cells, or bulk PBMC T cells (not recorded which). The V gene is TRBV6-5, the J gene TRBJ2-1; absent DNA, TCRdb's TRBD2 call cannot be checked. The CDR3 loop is CASSSPGLAIDEQFF.